The present T cell receptor (beta chain) was sequenced within a study of shared clonotypes between healthy human individuals. Study-wide points: What naive subsets generally showed was a larger estimated richness than memory subsets showed.

Under the authors' procedure: ImmunoSEQ output held junction-only sequences without quality scores, so filtering differed. TCRdb's table, derived via immunoSEQ multiplex PCR, lists solely in-frame clones and lacks some. The DNA was the basis for D and trimming; V, J and clone size are from that table. The sample contains about 1.5 million clones, around 98% of which appear only once. CDR3 length equals 15 residues. The V gene lost 2 bases and the J gene lost 8 bases, with 18 bases spanning the gap. Germline V lookup: CDR1 MDHEN, CDR2 SYDVKM. Those who donated were healthy HIV-negative adults, with no recent acute infections or vaccinations reported. Comment on this clone: The antigen is not known.

Sequencing was carried out using naive CD4+ T cells sorted from blood. Subset: CD45RA+ positively selected. This receptor was obtained from a man aged 25 to 45 in good health. The chain employs TRBV28 and TRBJ1-2; perhaps TRBD1 as D (5 bases). The DNA for the CDR3 is TGTGCCAGCAGTTTAAGTGTTGTGCAGGGAAGGGGCTACACCTTC. Translation: CASSLSVVQGRGYTF.